This TCR beta chain was sequenced during a study of shared clonotypes between healthy human individuals. This CDR3 spans 13 amino acids. The germline V gene has CDR1 SNHLY and CDR2 FYNNEI. The V end lost 5 bases, the J end lost 10 bases, and 15 bases lay between the germline ends. Method: immunoSEQ multiplex PCR; TCRdb's copy keeps in-frame clones and lacks some. The sample has roughly 1,500,000 clones; 95% to 99% are singletons. The specimen was naive CD4+ T cells sorted from blood. Subset described: CD45RA+ positively selected. This clonotype was sampled from a man younger than 45 in good health. The chain combines TRBV2 with TRBJ2-1; D remains ambiguous. The CDR3 reads CASSWEESQEQFF. In DNA, the CDR3 is TGTGCCAGCAGTTGGGAAGAGAGCCAAGAGCAGTTCTTC.